These 9 T cell receptor beta chains were all obtained from the same sample, sequenced in a study of regulatory T cells in long-lasting Graves disease. Construction of the TCR beta libraries employed iRepertoire HTBI primers in conjunction with Arm-PCR of CDR3 regions. One entry per CDR3 protein, called by TCRdb with MiXCR from the multiplex PCR reads. The sample has a few hundred thousand distinct CDR3 sequences; approximately 22% are singletons. The time point: persistent/refractory GD, antithyroid drugs over 5 years with positive TRAb. After RNA was extracted from PBMCs, the TCR library was made from it. The sequenced sample was peripheral blood mononuclear cells (PBMCs), obtained when the disease was refractory, from a patient treated with antithyroid drugs. These receptors were collected from a female donor with Graves disease.

This clonotype occurred many times. The chain employs TRBV28 and TRBJ1-1; D perhaps matches TRBD1 (5 bases). CDR3 length: 13 residues. Germline CDR1 and CDR2: MDHEN and SYDVKM. Between the trimmed V and J ends, which lost 7 bases and 12 bases, there was a span of 21 bases. CDR3 DNA: TGTGCCAGCATAGGGCCGTTGGGGGACGAAACTTTCTTT. This encodes CASIGPLGDETFF.

This rearrangement joins TRBV28 to TRBJ2-6; D could derive from TRBD1 or TRBD2 (5 bases each). The CDR3 length is 15 residues. Trimming cost V 5 bases and J 2 bases, with 10 bases left between them. The germline V gene encodes CDR1 MDHEN and CDR2 SYDVKM. This CDR3 reads CASSMRGAGANVLTF. Written as DNA, the CDR3 is TGTGCCAGCAGTATGAGGGGTGCTGGGGCCAACGTCCTGACTTTC.

The sample holds many counts of this clonotype. The chain employs TRBV15 and TRBJ2-2; 8 bases map to TRBD2. Trimming at V came to 3 bases and at J to 2 bases, leaving 5 bases not matched to a gene. CDR1 LNHNV and CDR2 YYDKDF come from the germline V gene (reference sequence). The length of the CDR3 is 16 residues. CDR3 nucleotide sequence: TGTGCCACCAGCAGGCCCGGGACTAGTAACACCGGGGAGCTGTTTTTT. Encoded protein: CATSRPGTSNTGELFF.

The rearrangement joins TRBV19 to TRBJ2-7; D is possibly TRBD1 (5 bases). Germline lookup yields CDR1 LNHDA and CDR2 SQIVND (reference sequence). The CDR3 is 14 amino acids. Trimming took off 6 bases at V and 3 bases at J, with 15 bases between the two ends. The CDR3 loop reads CASRKDSSNYEQYF. The CDR3 DNA sequence: TGTGCCAGTAGGAAAGACAGTTCCAACTACGAGCAGTACTTC.

This clonotype was detected a few times. This rearrangement joins TRBV20-1 to TRBJ1-4, with 9 bases matching TRBD1. The CDR3 contains 15 residues. V lost 2 bases, J lost 7 bases, and 8 bases stayed unmatched. Germline V gene lookup returns CDR1 DFQATT and CDR2 SNEGSKA (reference sequence). CDR3 region: CSARKTGGASEKLFF. CDR3 sequence (DNA): TGCAGTGCTAGAAAAACAGGGGGCGCCTCTGAAAAACTGTTTTTT.

This clonotype was seen more than once but under ten times. The chain couples TRBV11-2 to TRBJ2-1, with 12 nucleotides matching TRBD2. J was trimmed by 6 bases and V by 1 base; bases with no gene match: 4. Germline CDR1 is SGHAT and CDR2 is FQNNGV. The CDR3 consists of 16 residues. The DNA for the CDR3 is TGTGCCAGCAGCTTAGGACTAGCGGGGGACCCCAATGAGCAGTTCTTC. Residues: CASSLGLAGDPNEQFF.

Ten or more counts support this clonotype. The chain uses TRBV28 and TRBJ1-1, with 8 bases fitting TRBD1. The CDR3 length is 20 residues. The V gene end was trimmed by 5 bases and the J gene end by 2 bases; junction bases not matched to a gene: 22. Germline-derived CDR1 and CDR2 are MDHEN and SYDVKM. The DNA of the CDR3 is TGTGCCAGCAGTAACGCGTACTTTTGGAAGGACAGGGACGAAAACACTGAAGCTTTCTTT. It codes for CASSNAYFWKDRDENTEAFF.

This clonotype was observed a handful of times. The CDR3 protein is CSAFDGQGRSYEQYF. CDR3 coding DNA: TGCAGTGCTTTCGACGGACAGGGGCGCTCCTACGAGCAGTACTTC. V usage is TRBV20-1 and J usage is TRBJ2-7, with 9 bases matching TRBD1. V was clipped by 5 bases and J by 0 bases; unmatched bases: 8. This CDR3 contains 15 residues. Germline lookup yields CDR1 DFQATT and CDR2 SNEGSKA (reference sequence).

This rearrangement joins TRBV7-2 to TRBJ2-5, with 10 bases fitting TRBD2. Germline CDR1 SGHTA, CDR2 FQGNSA. V shed 6 bases and J 6 bases; nucleotides not matched to a gene: 4. This CDR3 contains 13 residues. The chain's CDR3 is CASSFSGRQTQYF. In nucleotides, the CDR3 is TGTGCCAGCAGTTTTAGCGGGAGGCAGACCCAGTACTTC.